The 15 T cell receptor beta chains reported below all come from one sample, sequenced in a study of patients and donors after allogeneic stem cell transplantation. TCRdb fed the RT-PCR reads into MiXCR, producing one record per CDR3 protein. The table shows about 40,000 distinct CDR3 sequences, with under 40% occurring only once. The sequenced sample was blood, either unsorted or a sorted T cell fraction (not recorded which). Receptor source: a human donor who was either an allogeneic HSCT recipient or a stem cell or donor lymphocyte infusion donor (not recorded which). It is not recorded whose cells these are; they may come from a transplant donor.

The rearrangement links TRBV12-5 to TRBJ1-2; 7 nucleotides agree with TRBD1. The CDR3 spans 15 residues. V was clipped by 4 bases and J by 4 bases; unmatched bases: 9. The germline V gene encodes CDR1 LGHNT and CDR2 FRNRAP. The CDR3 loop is CASGSNDRVAYGYTF. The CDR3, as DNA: TGTGCTAGTGGTTCGAATGACAGGGTCGCCTATGGCTACACCTTC.

CDR3 sequence: CASSQDRVWGEQFF. The CDR3 DNA sequence: TGCGCCAGCAGCCAAGACAGGGTTTGGGGTGAGCAGTTCTTC. This sequence joins TRBV4-3 and TRBJ2-1; perhaps TRBD1 as D (5 bases). Trimming removed 0 bases from V and 9 bases from J, with 12 bases in between. The CDR3 is 14 residues long. The germline gives CDR1 LGHNA, CDR2 YSLEER.

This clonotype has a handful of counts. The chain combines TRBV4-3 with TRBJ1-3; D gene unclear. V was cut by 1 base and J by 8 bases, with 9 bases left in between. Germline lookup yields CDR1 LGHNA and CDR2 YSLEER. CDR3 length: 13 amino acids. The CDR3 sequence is CASSQVSGYTIYF. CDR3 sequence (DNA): TGCGCCAGCAGCCAAGTCTCGGGATACACCATATATTTT.

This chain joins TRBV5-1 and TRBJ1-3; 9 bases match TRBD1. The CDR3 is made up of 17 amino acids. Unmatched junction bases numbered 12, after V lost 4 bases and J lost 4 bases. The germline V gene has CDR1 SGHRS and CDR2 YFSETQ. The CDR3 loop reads CASSPSSGDRVGNTIYF. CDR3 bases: TGCGCCAGCAGCCCAAGCTCTGGGGACAGGGTCGGAAACACCATATATTTT.

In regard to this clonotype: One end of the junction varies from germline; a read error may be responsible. The CDR3 sequence is CASSLDGGNTIYF. CDR3 nucleotide sequence: TGCGCCAGCAGTTTGGACGGAGGAAACACCATATATTTT. V gene TRBV5-1 combines with J gene TRBJ1-3; no clear D gene. The CDR3 totals 13 residues. Germline values: CDR1 SGHRS, CDR2 YFSETQ.

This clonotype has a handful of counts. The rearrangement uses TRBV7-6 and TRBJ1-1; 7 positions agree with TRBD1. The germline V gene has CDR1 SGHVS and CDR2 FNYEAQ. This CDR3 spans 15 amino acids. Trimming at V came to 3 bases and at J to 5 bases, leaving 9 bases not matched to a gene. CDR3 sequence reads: CASSLLGQENTEAFF. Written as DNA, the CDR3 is TGTGCCAGCAGCTTGCTTGGACAGGAGAATACTGAAGCTTTCTTT.

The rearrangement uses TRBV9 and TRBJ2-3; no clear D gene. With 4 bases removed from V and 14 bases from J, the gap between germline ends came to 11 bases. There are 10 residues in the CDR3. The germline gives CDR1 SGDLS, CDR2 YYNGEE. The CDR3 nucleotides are TGTGCCAGCAGCCCCAATCCCCCGTATTTT. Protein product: CASSPNPPYF.

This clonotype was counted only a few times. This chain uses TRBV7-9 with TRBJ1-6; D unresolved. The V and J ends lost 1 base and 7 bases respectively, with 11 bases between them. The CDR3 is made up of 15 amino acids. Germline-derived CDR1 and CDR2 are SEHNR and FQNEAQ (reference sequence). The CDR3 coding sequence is TGTGCCAGCAGCTTAGAGGGCAGCCCAAATTCACCCCTCCACTTT. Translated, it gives CASSLEGSPNSPLHF.

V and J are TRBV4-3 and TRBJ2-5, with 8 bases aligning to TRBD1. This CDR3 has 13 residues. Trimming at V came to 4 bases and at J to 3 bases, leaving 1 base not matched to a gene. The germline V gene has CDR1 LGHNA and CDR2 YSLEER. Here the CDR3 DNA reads TGCGCCAGCAGCCCGGACAGGGAAGAGACCCAGTACTTC. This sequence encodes CASSPDREETQYF.

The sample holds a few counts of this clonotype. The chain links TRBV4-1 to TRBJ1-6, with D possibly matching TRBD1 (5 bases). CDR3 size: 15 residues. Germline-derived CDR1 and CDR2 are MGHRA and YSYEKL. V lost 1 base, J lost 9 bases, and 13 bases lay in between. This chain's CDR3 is CASSQVGPESSPLHF. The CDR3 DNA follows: TGCGCCAGCAGCCAAGTGGGACCTGAGAGTTCACCCCTCCACTTT.

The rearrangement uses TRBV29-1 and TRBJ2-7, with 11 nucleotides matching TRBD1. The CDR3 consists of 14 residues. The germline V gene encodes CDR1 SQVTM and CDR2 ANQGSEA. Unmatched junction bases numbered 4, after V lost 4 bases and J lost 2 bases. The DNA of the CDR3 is TGCAGCGTTGGAAGGGGACAGGGGGCCTACGAGCAGTACTTC. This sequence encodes CSVGRGQGAYEQYF.

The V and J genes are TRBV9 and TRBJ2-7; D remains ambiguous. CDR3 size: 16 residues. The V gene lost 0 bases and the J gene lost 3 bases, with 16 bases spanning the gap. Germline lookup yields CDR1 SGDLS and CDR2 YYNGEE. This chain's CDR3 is CASSVDSGPLFYEQYF. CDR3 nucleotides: TGTGCCAGCAGCGTAGACTCGGGCCCGCTGTTCTACGAGCAGTACTTC.

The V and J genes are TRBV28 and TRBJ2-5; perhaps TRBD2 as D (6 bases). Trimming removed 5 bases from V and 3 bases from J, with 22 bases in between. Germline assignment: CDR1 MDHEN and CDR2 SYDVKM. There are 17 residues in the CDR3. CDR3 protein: CASSTPSLATKKETQYF. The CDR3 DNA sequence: TGTGCCAGCAGTACTCCGTCCCTAGCGACCAAGAAAGAGACCCAGTACTTC.

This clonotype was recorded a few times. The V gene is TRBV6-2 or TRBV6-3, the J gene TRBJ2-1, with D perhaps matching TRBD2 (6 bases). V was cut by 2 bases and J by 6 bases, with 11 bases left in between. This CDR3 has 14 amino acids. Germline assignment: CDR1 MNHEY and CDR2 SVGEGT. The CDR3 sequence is CASSYPEGGNEQFF. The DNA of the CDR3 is TGTGCCAGCAGTTACCCGGAGGGTGGCAATGAGCAGTTCTTC.

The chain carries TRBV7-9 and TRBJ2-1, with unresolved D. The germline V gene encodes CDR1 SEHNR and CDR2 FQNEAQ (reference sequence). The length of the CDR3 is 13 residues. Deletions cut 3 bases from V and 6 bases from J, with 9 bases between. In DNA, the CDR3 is TGTGCCAGCAGCTTCCAGACATCCAATGAGCAGTTCTTC. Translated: CASSFQTSNEQFF.